The rows below give T cell receptor beta chains drawn from one sample of a study of CXCR3-negative and CXCR3-positive naive CD8 T cells. TCRdb reprocessed the 5' RACE reads, with one entry per CDR3 protein and no DNA. Its table records over 70,000 distinct CDR3 sequences. Material: naive CXCR3+ CD8+ T cells from blood. The receptors were sampled from a human donor in good health. Some clones in this sample may be carry-over from other donors' samples. The CDR3 runs from the conserved cysteine through the conserved F or W.

TRBV29-1	TRBJ2-2	CSVERYTGELFF
TRBV20-1	TRBJ1-5	CSGEAGILSNQPQHF
TRBV6-6	TRBJ1-2	CASRGRLYGYTF
TRBV28	TRBJ2-1	CASSHSGPYNEQFF
TRBV28	TRBJ1-2	CASSVNYGYTF
TRBV24-1	TRBJ1-1	CATSDPNQGNTGAFF
TRBV28	TRBJ2-7	CASSLQNIYEQYF
TRBV28	TRBJ2-5	CASSFSSGTWGETQYF
TRBV2	TRBJ2-7	CASGGSVGYEQYF
TRBV5-5	TRBJ1-1	CASSKRGTEAFF
TRBV19	TRBJ1-2	CASSIWSGGVDYGYTF
TRBV6-5	TRBJ2-5	CASSYSAESGRGGGETQYF
TRBV7-3	TRBJ2-7	CASSLAPLPLAASYEQYF
TRBV29-1	TRBJ2-2	CSVQTSGRTAGELFF
TRBV4-3	TRBJ2-7	CASSQSQGANYEQYF
TRBV4-3	TRBJ2-2	CASSQEERPTGELFF
TRBV5-1	TRBJ1-2	CASSLGGRRGYTF
TRBV12-3/TRBV12-4	TRBJ1-2	CASTHRDREANYGYTF
TRBV6-5	TRBJ2-7	CASTGFGTGSYEQYF
TRBV6-5	TRBJ2-3	CASSRDPGDTQYF
TRBV28	TRBJ2-7	CASSLSVIPYEQYF
TRBV25-1	TRBJ1-4	CASSGDSFATNEKLFF
TRBV29-1	TRBJ1-1	CSVEDLTGYTEAFF
TRBV6-6	TRBJ1-4	CASSSGDYTNEKLFF
TRBV5-1	TRBJ2-7	CASTPVTRVGGEQYF
TRBV9	TRBJ2-5	CASSPWGRQETQYF
TRBV6-2/TRBV6-3	TRBJ2-1	CASSYESVYNEQFF
TRBV4-3	TRBJ1-1	CASSQDRGWTEAFF
TRBV6-2/TRBV6-3	TRBJ2-4	CASRPLAWDIQYF
TRBV7-6	TRBJ1-5	CASSLSRNNQPQHF
TRBV2	TRBJ2-3	CASIYGALTSTDTQYF
TRBV15	TRBJ2-3	CATSSRQLADTQYF
TRBV12-3/TRBV12-4	TRBJ2-3	CASSFPRTSGVDTQYF
TRBV6-6	TRBJ1-2	CASTDVVAHGYTF
TRBV2	TRBJ2-7	CASIRRTGSSDGQYF
TRBV7-8	TRBJ1-1	CASSSTGYPMNTEAFF
TRBV7-7	TRBJ1-3	CAGSLRKGALGNTIYF
TRBV5-1	TRBJ2-3	CASSLPQGGYTDTQYF
TRBV6-5	TRBJ1-1	CASSSRGLAEAFF
TRBV28	TRBJ2-7	CASSFRDRVGEQYF
TRBV12-3/TRBV12-4	TRBJ2-6	CASSFGGWGASGANVLTF